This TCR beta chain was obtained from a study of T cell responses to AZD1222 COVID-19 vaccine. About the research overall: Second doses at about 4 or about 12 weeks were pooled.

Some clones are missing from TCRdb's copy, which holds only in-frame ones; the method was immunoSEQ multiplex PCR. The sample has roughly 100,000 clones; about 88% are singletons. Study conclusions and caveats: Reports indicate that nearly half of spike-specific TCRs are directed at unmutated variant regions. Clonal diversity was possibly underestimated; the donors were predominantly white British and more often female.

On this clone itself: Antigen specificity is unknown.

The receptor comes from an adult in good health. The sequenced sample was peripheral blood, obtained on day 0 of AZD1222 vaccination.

CDR3 protein: CASSSQYQETQYF. The DNA for the CDR3 is TGTGCCAGCAGCTCACAGTACCAAGAGACCCAGTACTTC. The V call is TRBV3-1 (or the pseudogene TRBV3-2), the J call TRBJ2-5; D gene unclear. The germline CDR1 and CDR2 sequences are LGHDT and YNNKEL (reference sequence). Trimming shortened V by 5 bases and J by 0 bases, and 7 bases separated the two germline ends. This CDR3 has 13 amino acids.